The clone carrying this T cell receptor beta chain was counted a single time. The antigen is undetermined. Sequencing was performed with immunoSEQ multiplex PCR; in TCRdb, only in-frame clones are kept and a portion is missing. The sample yields approximately 170,000 clones, roughly 90% seen once. The record originates from a study of T cell responses to AZD1222 COVID-19 vaccine. General observations from the study: AZD1222 recipients seropositive at baseline numbered only five to seven. When two AZD1222 doses had been given, Spike-specific TCR breadth and depth rose. Donors were mostly white British, more females; clonal diversity possibly underestimated.

Per the germline V gene, CDR1 is MGHDK and CDR2 is SYGVNS. The V gene lost 4 bases and the J gene lost 6 bases, with 13 bases spanning the gap. The CDR3 covers 13 residues. The starting material was peripheral blood, obtained on day 0 of AZD1222 vaccination. The origin of this receptor is an adult in good health. The chain carries TRBV25-1 and TRBJ2-7; possibly TRBD2 for D (6 bases). The DNA for the CDR3 is TGTGCCAGCAGTGCTGGACTATATACCGAGCAGTACTTC. Translating it yields CASSAGLYTEQYF.